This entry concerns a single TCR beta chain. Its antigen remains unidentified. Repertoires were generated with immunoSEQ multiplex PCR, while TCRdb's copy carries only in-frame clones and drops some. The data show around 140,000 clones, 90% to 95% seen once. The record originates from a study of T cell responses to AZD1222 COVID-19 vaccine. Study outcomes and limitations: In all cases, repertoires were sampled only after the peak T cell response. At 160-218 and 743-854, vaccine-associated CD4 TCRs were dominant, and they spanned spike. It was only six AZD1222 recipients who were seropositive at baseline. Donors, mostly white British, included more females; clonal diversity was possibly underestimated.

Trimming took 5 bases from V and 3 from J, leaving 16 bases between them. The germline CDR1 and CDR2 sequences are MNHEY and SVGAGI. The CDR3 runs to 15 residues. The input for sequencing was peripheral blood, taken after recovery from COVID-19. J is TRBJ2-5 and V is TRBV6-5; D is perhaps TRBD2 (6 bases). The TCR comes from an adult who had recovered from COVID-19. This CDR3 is CASSLTGTLKETQYF. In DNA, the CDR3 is TGTGCCAGCAGTCTTACCGGGACTCTCAAAGAGACCCAGTACTTC.